This record covers a single TCR beta chain. Its antigen remains unknown. This specimen belongs to a study of cytomegalovirus exposure and HLA in healthy donors. Findings and caveats of the study: Judged likely to be a sequencing artifact was a cluster of highly shared sequence variants.

A multiplex PCR was run with 60 Vbeta primers and 13 Jbeta primers. Here immunoSEQ multiplex PCR was the method, and the copy in TCRdb shows in-frame clones only, minus some. The sample includes 160,000 or so clones, over 75% of them seen just once. This sequence was found in a woman in her twenties or thirties in good health and CMV-seronegative. The material sequenced was PBMCs.

The CDR3 DNA follows: TGTGCCAGCAGCTTGGGGGAGGGACCATTCACAGATACGCAGTATTTT. As protein: CASSLGEGPFTDTQYF. V gene TRBV5-4 combines with J gene TRBJ2-3; 7 bases agree with TRBD2. The germline CDR1 and CDR2 sequences are SGHNT and YYREEE (reference sequence). There are 16 residues in the CDR3. With 0 bases clipped from V and 2 bases from J, the junction kept 6 bases outside the gene matches.